This note documents a single T cell receptor beta chain sequence. High-throughput TCR beta sequencing covered peripheral CD8+ and CD4+ T cells. Healthy donors served as age- and sex-matched controls. Negative isolation was used for CD8+ and CD4+ T cells and FACS enrichment for TEMRA cells. Reverse transcription of roughly 0.5 to 1 ug RNA was carried out with random hexamers. The CDR3 of TCR beta was amplified by immunoSEQ multiplex PCR across 54 Vbeta and 13 Jbeta. TCRdb analysed the immunoSEQ multiplex PCR reads with MiXCR anew, one entry per CDR3 protein. The sample contains 150,000 to 200,000 distinct CDR3 sequences, 90% to 95% of which appear only once. V shed 3 bases and J shed 2 bases, with 9 bases lying between them. The CDR3 loop spans 13 amino acids. The V gene's germline CDR1 is DFQATT and CDR2 SNEGSKA (reference sequence). The data stem from a study of CD8 T cells in Susac syndrome.

The TCR originated in a human donor in good health. Specimen: CD4+ T cells from PBMCs. The gene calls are TRBV20-1 and TRBJ2-3; a weak D match, TRBD1 (6 bases). CDR3 region: CSARGAPTDTQYF. CDR3 bases: TGCAGTGCTAGGGGGGCACCCACAGATACGCAGTATTTT.